The 15 T cell receptor beta chains presented below share a single source sample, sequenced in a study of T cell responses to AZD1222 COVID-19 vaccine (dated by TCRdb to the early 2020s). This sample's time point label indicates: baseline before first vaccination. Library preparation employed the immunoSEQ multiplex PCR assay. TCRdb's version of the immuneACCESS table is confined to in-frame rearrangements and falls short of the full clone set. An unresolved V gene accounts for under half of the shortfall where checked; the remainder is of unknown origin. The sample table shows some 100,000 clones, and 80% to 95% are seen once. 1.7% of the sample lies in the top ten. This specimen consisted of peripheral blood, obtained on day 0 of AZD1222 vaccination. These receptors came from an adult in good health.

This rearrangement joins TRBV28 to TRBJ1-5, with D possibly being TRBD1 (6 bases). The CDR3 is 14 amino acids. CDR1 and CDR2 from the germline V gene are MDHEN and SYDVKM. Trimming took 7 bases from V and 1 from J, leaving 11 bases between them. CDR3 amino acids: CASTTDRSNQPQHF. CDR3 nucleotide sequence: TGTGCCAGCACTACGGACAGAAGCAATCAGCCCCAGCATTTT.

The chain links TRBV19 to TRBJ1-3; D is unresolved. The CDR3 has 14 amino acids. Trimming stripped 4 bases from V and 0 bases from J, with 7 bases between. Germline V gene lookup returns CDR1 LNHDA and CDR2 SQIVND (reference sequence). Written as DNA, the CDR3 is TGTGCCAGTAGTACCCTTAGCTCTGGAAACACCATATATTTT. Its translation: CASSTLSSGNTIYF.

CDR3 nucleotides: TGTGCCAGCAGCCTGGGGGGGGACAGTGAGCAGTACTTC. Amino acid sequence: CASSLGGDSEQYF. V gene TRBV11-3 combines with J gene TRBJ2-7, with D perhaps assigned TRBD1 or TRBD2 (7 bases each). Trimming left V 5 bases short and J 7 bases short, with 15 bases between. The germline gives CDR1 SGHNT, CDR2 YENEEA. This CDR3 is 13 amino acids long.

V is TRBV2 and J is TRBJ1-1, with D hard to call. This CDR3 comprises 13 residues. CDR1 is SNHLY and CDR2 is FYNNEI in the germline V gene. V was clipped by 4 bases and J by 5 bases, with 11 bases between them. The CDR3 spells CASSVSSWTEAFF. The CDR3 coding sequence is TGTGCCAGCAGTGTTAGCAGTTGGACTGAAGCTTTCTTT.

The chain carries TRBV6-2 or TRBV6-3 and TRBJ1-1, with 9 bases matching TRBD1. This CDR3 is 17 amino acids long. The germline CDR1 and CDR2 sequences are MNHEY and SVGEGT. The trim removed 2 bases at V and 7 bases at J, leaving 14 bases unmatched. The DNA of the CDR3 is TGTGCCAGCAGTTACGTTACAGGGACAGGGAAGACGCTTGAAGCTTTCTTT. Translation gives CASSYVTGTGKTLEAFF.

The sample holds a few counts of this clone. CDR3 protein: CASSLKGFHEQYF. The CDR3, as DNA: TGTGCCAGCAGTTTGAAGGGGTTCCACGAGCAGTACTTC. The chain is built from TRBV12-3 or TRBV12-4 and TRBJ2-7; maybe TRBD1 (5 bases). This CDR3 comprises 13 residues. V gave up 3 bases and J gave up 5 bases, with 11 bases separating them.

This chain connects TRBV28 to TRBJ1-5; the D is unclear. This CDR3 contains 16 residues. Trimming left V 2 bases short and J 4 bases short, with 15 bases between. The V gene's germline CDR1 is MDHEN and CDR2 SYDVKM. The CDR3 loop reads CASSLVWVPYNQPQHF. The DNA of the CDR3 is TGTGCCAGCAGTTTAGTCTGGGTTCCATATAATCAGCCCCAGCATTTT.

A remark on this clone: Other DNA sequences in the sample encode the same CDR3. The rearrangement joins TRBV10-3 to TRBJ2-7; 7 nucleotides agree with TRBD1. Germline CDR1 ENHRY, CDR2 SYGVKD. This CDR3 comprises 15 residues. The V segment lost 4 bases and the J segment 2 bases; nucleotides outside the gene matches: 8. CDR3 nucleotide sequence: TGTGCCATCAGTGCGGGACAGAACATACCCTACGAGCAGTACTTC. Translating it yields CAISAGQNIPYEQYF.

CDR3 coding DNA: TGTGCCAGCAGGCGGCCAGGACAGAACAATCAGCCCCAGCATTTT. Encoded protein: CASRRPGQNNQPQHF. The chain combines TRBV11-2 with TRBJ1-5, with D possibly TRBD1 on 6 matching bases. CDR3 length equals 15 residues. V was clipped by 6 bases and J by 3 bases, with 15 bases between them. The germline V gene encodes CDR1 SGHAT and CDR2 FQNNGV.

V and J are TRBV19 and TRBJ1-1; 7 positions match TRBD1. The CDR3 runs to 15 residues. Germline CDR1 and CDR2: LNHDA and SQIVND (reference sequence). J was trimmed by 4 bases and V by 5 bases; bases with no gene match: 10. The DNA for the CDR3 is TGTGCCAGTAGTCCGGACAGGACGGGGGGCACTGAAGCTTTCTTT. Protein: CASSPDRTGGTEAFF.

The chain joins TRBV4-1 to TRBJ1-1; D not certain. The germline CDR1 and CDR2 sequences are MGHRA and YSYEKL. Trimming took off 4 bases at V and 5 bases at J, with 14 bases between the two ends. CDR3 length: 14 amino acids. The CDR3 nucleotides are TGCGCCAGCAGCCCCCTGTTAGCGGGGACTGAAGCTTTCTTT. It yields the protein CASSPLLAGTEAFF.

This chain joins TRBV11-2 and TRBJ2-3; 10 bases align to TRBD2. This CDR3 has 13 amino acids. The J segment lost 6 bases and the V segment lost 6 bases, leaving 3 bases of the junction unmatched. CDR1 SGHAT and CDR2 FQNNGV come from the germline V gene. CDR3 nucleotides: TGTGCCAGCAGGGGGACTAGCGACGATACGCAGTATTTT. It codes for CASRGTSDDTQYF.

V usage is TRBV2 and J usage is TRBJ2-7; D gene uncertain. The V end was cut by 3 bases, the J end by 5 bases, with 11 bases between. This CDR3 spans 13 amino acids. The germline V gene has CDR1 SNHLY and CDR2 FYNNEI. CDR3 residues: CASSEVATNEQYF. The CDR3 nucleotides read TGTGCCAGCAGTGAGGTGGCAACTAACGAGCAGTACTTC.

The rearrangement uses TRBV12-3 or TRBV12-4 and TRBJ1-2; D is perhaps TRBD1 (6 bases). Trimming took off 5 bases at V and 4 bases at J, with 11 bases between the two ends. The CDR3 consists of 13 residues. Here the CDR3 DNA reads TGTGCCAGCAGTGCCGGGACACTCTATGGCTACACCTTC. The encoded protein is CASSAGTLYGYTF.

The V call is TRBV4-1, the J call TRBJ1-1; perhaps TRBD1 as D (5 bases). The CDR3 contains 17 residues. Germline loops: CDR1 MGHRA, CDR2 YSYEKL. The ends were cut back, 1 base at V and 4 bases at J, with 19 bases in the middle. The CDR3: CASSQALPGGGTTEAFF. The CDR3 coding sequence is TGCGCCAGCAGCCAAGCGCTCCCGGGGGGGGGAACCACTGAAGCTTTCTTT.